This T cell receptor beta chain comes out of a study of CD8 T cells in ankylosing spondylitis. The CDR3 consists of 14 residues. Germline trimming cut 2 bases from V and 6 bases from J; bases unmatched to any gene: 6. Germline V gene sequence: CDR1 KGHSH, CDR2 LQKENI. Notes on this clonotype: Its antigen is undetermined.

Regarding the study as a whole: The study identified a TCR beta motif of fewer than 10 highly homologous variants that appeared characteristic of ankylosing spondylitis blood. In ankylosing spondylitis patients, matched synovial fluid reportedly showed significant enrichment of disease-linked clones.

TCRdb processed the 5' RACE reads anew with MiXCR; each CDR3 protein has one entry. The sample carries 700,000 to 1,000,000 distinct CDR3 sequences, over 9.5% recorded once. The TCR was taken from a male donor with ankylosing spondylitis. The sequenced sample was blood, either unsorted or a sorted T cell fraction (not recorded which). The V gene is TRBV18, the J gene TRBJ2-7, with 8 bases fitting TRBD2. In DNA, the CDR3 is TGTGCCAGCTCACCATCGGGGGGGCGCGGCGAGCAGTACTTC. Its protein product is CASSPSGGRGEQYF. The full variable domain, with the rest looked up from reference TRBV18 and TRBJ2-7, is NAGVMQNPRHLVRRRGQEARLRCSPMKGHSHVYWYRQLPEEGLKFMVYLQKENIIDESGMPKERFSAEFPKEGPSILRIQQVVRGDSAAYFCASSPSGGRGEQYFGPGTRLTVT.